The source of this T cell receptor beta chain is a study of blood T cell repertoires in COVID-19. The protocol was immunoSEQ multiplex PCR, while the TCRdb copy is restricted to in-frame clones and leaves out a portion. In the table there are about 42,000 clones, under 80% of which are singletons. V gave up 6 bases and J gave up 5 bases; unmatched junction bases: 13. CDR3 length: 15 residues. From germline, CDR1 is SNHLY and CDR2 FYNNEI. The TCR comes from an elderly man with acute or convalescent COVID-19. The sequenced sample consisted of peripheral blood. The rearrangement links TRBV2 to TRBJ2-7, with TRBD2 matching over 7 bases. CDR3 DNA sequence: TGTGCCAGCAGGGAACCACGCGGGGGAGGAAACGAGCAGTACTTC. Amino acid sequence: CASREPRGGGNEQYF.